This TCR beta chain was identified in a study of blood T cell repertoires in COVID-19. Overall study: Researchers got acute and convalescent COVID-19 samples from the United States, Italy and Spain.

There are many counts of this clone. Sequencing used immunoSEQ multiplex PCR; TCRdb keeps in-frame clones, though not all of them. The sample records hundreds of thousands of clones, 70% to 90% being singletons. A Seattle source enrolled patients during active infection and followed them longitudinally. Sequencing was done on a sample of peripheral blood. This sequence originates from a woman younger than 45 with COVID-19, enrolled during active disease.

This CDR3 is CASSEPLGGGYEKLFF. The CDR3 DNA follows: TGTGCCAGCAGTGAACCCCTGGGAGGAGGGTATGAAAAACTGTTTTTT. V is TRBV6-1 and J is TRBJ1-4; D gene uncertain. CDR3 length equals 16 residues. V was trimmed by 2 bases and J by 6 bases, leaving 16 bases between them. In germline, CDR1 is MNHNS, CDR2 SASEGT.